The rows below give T cell receptor beta chains drawn from one sample of a study of T cells after yellow fever vaccination. TCRdb analysed the 5' RACE reads with MiXCR anew, one entry per CDR3 protein. The table records about 580,000 distinct CDR3 sequences, roughly 17% of them present only once. Specimen: PBMCs, collected 5 days after the first yellow fever vaccination. The receptors shown here come from a man aged 18 to 35 who received the YFV17D yellow fever vaccine. Both conserved end residues are part of each CDR3. Each record gives: D gene, J gene, V gene, clone size, CDR3 protein, CDR3 DNA. The D gene is left open where the match is weak. Clone size appears in some rows only: once, few, many, or a class for an expanded clone.

NA,TRBJ2-1,TRBV11-2,few,CASQGNEQFF,TGTGCCAGCCAGGGCAATGAGCAGTTCTTC
NA,TRBJ1-5,TRBV12-3/TRBV12-4,NA,CASSLGQSPQPQHF,TGTGCCAGCAGTTTAGGGCAGAGCCCTCAGCCCCAGCATTTT
TRBD2,TRBJ2-1,TRBV15,NA,CATSTSTTSGGAWLQPVNEQFF,TGTGCCACCAGCACCTCGACGACTAGCGGGGGGGCCTGGTTACAGCCGGTCAATGAGCAGTTCTTC
NA,TRBJ2-2,TRBV12-3/TRBV12-4,many,CASSFYTGELFF,TGTGCCAGCAGTTTCTACACCGGGGAGCTGTTTTTT
NA,TRBJ2-1,TRBV19,NA,CATAIPYNEQFF,TGTGCCACCGCTATTCCCTACAATGAGCAGTTCTTC
NA,TRBJ2-7,TRBV12-3/TRBV12-4,NA,CASRPGEGEQYF,TGTGCCAGCAGGCCAGGGGAAGGCGAGCAGTACTTC
TRBD1,TRBJ1-4,TRBV9,NA,CASSVGGTGNEKLFF,TGTGCCAGCAGCGTAGGGGGGACAGGGAATGAAAAACTGTTTTTT
NA,TRBJ2-1,TRBV5-1,few,CASSLFGADNEQFF,TGCGCCAGCAGCTTGTTCGGGGCAGATAATGAGCAGTTCTTC
NA,TRBJ1-4,TRBV18,NA,CASSPPNLGLEKLFF,TGTGCCAGCTCACCTCCCAACCTAGGTCTTGAAAAACTGTTTTTT
NA,TRBJ1-2,TRBV6-1,NA,CASSEAYSSSYGYTF,TGTGCCAGCAGTGAAGCGTACTCTAGCTCCTATGGCTACACCTTC
NA,TRBJ2-1,TRBV11-2,NA,CASSLVSGGHYNEQFF,TGTGCCAGCAGCTTGGTGTCCGGGGGCCATTACAATGAGCAGTTCTTC
TRBD1,TRBJ2-1,TRBV7-8,few,CASSFSGQAYNEQFF,TGTGCCAGCAGCTTTTCAGGACAGGCCTACAATGAGCAGTTCTTC
NA,TRBJ1-1,TRBV11-2,NA,CASSSTRGGWFEAFF,TGTGCCAGCAGCTCCACTCGCGGGGGCTGGTTTGAAGCTTTCTTT
NA,TRBJ2-1,TRBV5-1,many,CASSPSGPLEFF,TGCGCCAGCAGCCCAAGTGGGCCTTTAGAGTTCTTC
NA,TRBJ1-1,TRBV20-1,NA,CSALAMNTEAFF,TGCAGTGCCCTGGCCATGAACACTGAAGCTTTCTTT
NA,TRBJ2-5,TRBV10-3,NA,CATAEGQETQYF,TGTGCCACCGCCGAAGGGCAAGAGACCCAGTACTTC
NA,TRBJ1-5,TRBV14,NA,CASSQGGGNNQPQHF,TGTGCCAGCAGCCAAGGAGGCGGTAACAATCAGCCCCAGCATTTT
TRBD2,TRBJ2-5,TRBV6-5,NA,CASSYGLAGETQYF,TGTGCCAGCAGTTACGGTCTAGCGGGGGAGACCCAGTACTTC
TRBD1,TRBJ1-5,TRBV5-5,NA,CASSVTGGNQPQHF,TGTGCCAGCAGCGTGACAGGGGGTAATCAGCCCCAGCATTTT
NA,TRBJ1-1,TRBV7-2,NA,CASKGRANTEAFF,TGTGCCAGCAAGGGCAGGGCGAACACTGAAGCTTTCTTT
NA,TRBJ2-3,TRBV9,few,CASSSRLTDTQYF,TGTGCCAGCAGCTCCCGACTGACAGATACGCAGTATTTT
TRBD1,TRBJ2-2,TRBV20-1,few,CSAIRQGGTGELFF,TGCAGTGCTATTAGACAGGGGGGGACCGGGGAGCTGTTTTTT
TRBD1,TRBJ2-1,TRBV24-1,NA,CATSTTHPGQGDNEQFF,TGTGCCACCAGCACCACTCACCCGGGACAGGGGGACAATGAGCAGTTCTTC
TRBD2,TRBJ2-5,TRBV18,NA,CASSRGLAELETQYF,TGTGCCAGCTCACGTGGACTAGCGGAGCTAGAGACCCAGTACTTC
NA,TRBJ2-1,TRBV18,NA,CASSPVHEQFF,TGTGCCAGCTCACCAGTCCATGAGCAGTTCTTC
NA,TRBJ1-5,TRBV5-6,NA,CASSLRHSNQPQHF,TGTGCCAGCAGCTTGCGTCATAGCAATCAGCCCCAGCATTTT
TRBD2,TRBJ2-3,TRBV7-3,few,CASSPQAGGGDDTQYF,TGTGCCAGCAGCCCACAAGCGGGGGGAGGGGACGATACGCAGTATTTT
TRBD1,TRBJ2-1,TRBV12-5,NA,CASGQTITGAVNEQFF,TGTGCTAGTGGCCAAACGATAACAGGGGCCGTCAATGAGCAGTTCTTC
TRBD2,TRBJ2-1,TRBV11-2,NA,CASSLGAGGGNEQFF,TGTGCCAGCAGCTTAGGAGCGGGGGGTGGAAATGAGCAGTTCTTC
TRBD2,TRBJ2-3,TRBV12-3/TRBV12-4,few,CASSLSGLATDTQYF,TGTGCCAGCAGTTTATCGGGACTAGCGACTGATACGCAGTATTTT
TRBD1,TRBJ1-5,TRBV24-1,many,CSTQADRDQPQHF,TGTTCTACTCAAGCGGACAGGGATCAGCCCCAGCATTTT
NA,TRBJ1-2,TRBV4-2,few,CASSRRGRGYTF,TGTGCCAGCAGCCGTAGAGGGCGGGGCTACACCTTC
NA,TRBJ2-7,TRBV20-1,NA,CFARPGLLSSYEQYF,TGCTTTGCTAGACCCGGACTGTTGAGCTCCTACGAGCAGTACTTC
NA,TRBJ1-5,TRBV12-3/TRBV12-4,NA,CASSRSLGEQPQHF,TGTGCCAGCAGTAGGTCGTTAGGAGAGCAGCCCCAGCATTTT
TRBD1,TRBJ1-1,TRBV10-3,NA,CAISDKVGQGMGTEAFF,TGTGCCATCAGTGATAAGGTGGGACAGGGCATGGGGACTGAAGCTTTCTTT
NA,TRBJ2-1,TRBV12-3/TRBV12-4,few,CATWAGSSYNEQFF,TGTGCCACCTGGGCGGGGAGCTCCTACAATGAGCAGTTCTTC
TRBD1,TRBJ1-5,TRBV30,NA,CAWSVNRGTPQHF,TGTGCCTGGAGTGTTAACAGGGGAACACCCCAGCATTTT
NA,TRBJ2-5,TRBV18,NA,CASSPPGAGRETQYF,TGTGCCAGCTCACCACCCGGGGCAGGGAGAGAGACCCAGTACTTC
NA,TRBJ1-6,TRBV10-3,few,CAISESTGGNSPLHF,TGTGCCATCAGTGAGTCGACCGGGGGGAATTCACCCCTCCACTTT
NA,TRBJ1-6,TRBV6-4,NA,CASSEYPGPRSPLHF,TGTGCCAGCAGTGAATACCCGGGCCCGAGGTCACCCCTCCACTTT
NA,TRBJ1-2,TRBV27,NA,CASSSSGTGRDYTF,TGTGCCAGCAGTTCATCCGGGACGGGAAGAGACTACACCTTC
NA,TRBJ1-6,TRBV7-2,few,CASGWGDNSPLHF,TGTGCCAGCGGCTGGGGAGACAATTCACCCCTCCACTTT